The source of this T cell receptor (beta chain) is a study of blood T cell repertoires in COVID-19. For the study at large: There were acute and convalescent COVID-19 samples, and they came from the United States, Italy and Spain. T cells, B-cell-depleted T cells, or PBMCs supplied cDNA or gDNA.

Profiling relied on immunoSEQ multiplex PCR, and the TCRdb table lists in-frame clones only, not all of them. The table has roughly 100,000 clones, 87% seen once. Trimming took 3 bases from V and 4 from J, leaving 19 bases between them. The CDR3 is 17 residues long. The V gene's germline CDR1 is MDHEN and CDR2 SYDVKM. V gene TRBV28 combines with J gene TRBJ1-5, with D maybe TRBD1 (6 bases). This TCR came from a woman aged 45-60 years with COVID-19, enrolled during active disease. Sequencing was carried out using peripheral blood. CDR3 sequence (DNA): TGTGCCAGCAGTTTTTTGAGCGCAGGGGTAGGGAATCAGCCCCAGCATTTT. It translates to CASSFLSAGVGNQPQHF.